This passage covers 17 T cell receptor beta chains from one sample sequenced in a study of T cell responses to AZD1222 COVID-19 vaccine. Clones were sequenced by immunoSEQ multiplex PCR, and TCRdb holds only the in-frame ones, with some missing. The table includes 85,000 or so clones, 85% to 90% detected once. Sequenced here: peripheral blood, sampled on day 0 of AZD1222 vaccination. The receptors were gathered from an adult in good health.

The chain couples TRBV30 to TRBJ1-1; no reliable D call. Looked up from germline, CDR1 is GTSNPN and CDR2 is SVGIG (reference sequence). V gave up 0 bases and J gave up 4 bases, with 9 bases separating them. CDR3 size: 13 residues. The CDR3 DNA reads TGTGCCTGGAGTGTATCTCTAGGCACTGAAGCTTTCTTT. This encodes CAWSVSLGTEAFF.

The chain combines TRBV14 with TRBJ1-3; no reliable D call. Trimming removed 2 bases at V and 1 base at J, with 18 bases between. The germline V gene encodes CDR1 SGHDN and CDR2 FVKESK. The length of the CDR3 is 18 residues. DNA of the CDR3: TGTGCCAGCAGCCAAAGTCCATATCTGAGGGATTCTGGAAACACCATATATTTT. Translation gives CASSQSPYLRDSGNTIYF.

This clone was picked up one time. V is TRBV30 and J is TRBJ2-3; D gene ambiguous. The germline V and J ends were trimmed by 2 bases and 4 bases, with 7 bases remaining between them. The CDR3 contains 12 residues. Per the germline V gene, CDR1 is GTSNPN and CDR2 is SVGIG (reference sequence). CDR3: CAWSPQADTQYF. Written as DNA, the CDR3 is TGTGCCTGGAGTCCTCAGGCAGATACGCAGTATTTT.

The chain is built from TRBV21-1 and TRBJ2-7. TRBV21-1 is flagged as a pseudogene. This CDR3 spans 13 amino acids. CDR3 amino acids: CASSKGKDYEQYF. DNA of the CDR3: TGTGCCAGCAGCAAAGGCAAGGACTACGAGCAGTACTTC.

The chain has TRBV4-1 and TRBJ1-2; weak D call: TRBD1 (5 bases). Trimming cost V 1 base and J 1 base, with 10 bases left between them. This CDR3 comprises 15 residues. Per the germline V gene, CDR1 is MGHRA and CDR2 is YSYEKL. The CDR3 DNA reads TGCGCCAGCAGCCAAGGACAGCAAAGTAACTATGGCTACACCTTC. It translates to CASSQGQQSNYGYTF.

This chain joins TRBV7-8 and TRBJ1-1, with D possibly TRBD1 on 5 matching bases. The CDR3 sequence is 15 residues long. V was shortened by 5 bases and J by 7 bases, with 20 bases between the two germline ends. Germline CDR1 SGHVS, CDR2 FQNEAQ. CDR3 nucleotide sequence: TGTGCCAGCAGCCCTCCAAAGGGGAGAACTGTTGAAGCTTTCTTT. Protein product: CASSPPKGRTVEAFF. The entire variable domain, with the rest obtained from reference TRBV7-8 and TRBJ1-1, is as follows: GAGVSQSPRYKVAKRGQDVALRCDPISGHVSLFWYQQALGQGPEFLTYFQNEAQLDKSGLPSDRFFAERPEGSVSTLKIQRTQQEDSAVYLCASSPPKGRTVEAFFGQGTRLTVV.

CDR3 residues: CASSFVSDTEAFF. Written as DNA, the CDR3 is TGTGCCAGCAGCTTCGTTAGCGACACTGAAGCTTTCTTT. The rearrangement joins TRBV7-2 to TRBJ1-1; D ambiguous. Germline CDR1 reads SGHTA; CDR2 reads FQGNSA. The V end lost 3 bases, the J end lost 3 bases, and 8 bases lay between the germline ends. The CDR3 has 13 residues.

This chain links TRBV19 with TRBJ2-7; D not certain. V was cut by 6 bases and J by 1 base, with 13 bases left in between. CDR1 and CDR2 from the germline V gene are LNHDA and SQIVND (reference sequence). CDR3 length equals 14 residues. CDR3 nucleotide sequence: TGTGCCAGTAGACCCCAGGACGTATCCTACGAGCAGTACTTC. Amino acid sequence: CASRPQDVSYEQYF.

The chain combines TRBV4-1 with TRBJ1-2, with 11 bases that match TRBD1. V lost 0 bases and J lost 4; bases outside the gene matches: 1. This CDR3 contains 15 residues. Germline CDR1 and CDR2: MGHRA and YSYEKL. The CDR3 region has the DNA TGCGCCAGCAGCCAAGAGGGACAGGGGGTCTATGGCTACACCTTC. Protein product: CASSQEGQGVYGYTF.

This rearrangement joins TRBV27 to TRBJ1-6; TRBD1 might be the D (5 bases). Germline assignment: CDR1 MNHEY and CDR2 SMNVEV (reference sequence). V lost 5 bases and J lost 2, with 13 bases in between. The CDR3 is made up of 16 amino acids. CDR3 coding DNA: TGTGCCAGCAGTGGGGCGGTGCCAACCTATAATTCACCCCTCCACTTT. Residues: CASSGAVPTYNSPLHF.

In DNA form, the CDR3 reads TGTGCCAGCAGTTACTCCCCTCCCCCAGATACGCAGTATTTT. Translated, it gives CASSYSPPPDTQYF. The rearrangement links TRBV6-5 to TRBJ2-3, with D hard to call. V lost 0 bases and J lost 4, with 8 bases in between. The germline CDR1 and CDR2 sequences are MNHEY and SVGAGI. CDR3 length: 14 residues.

The V call is TRBV19, the J call TRBJ1-3, with D possibly TRBD1 on 5 matching bases. Trimming stripped 5 bases from V and 7 bases from J, with 15 bases between. CDR1 is LNHDA and CDR2 is SQIVND in the germline V gene (reference sequence). The CDR3 runs to 14 residues. The CDR3 here is CASSVGTYGNTIYF. CDR3 bases: TGTGCCAGTAGTGTGGGGACGTACGGGAACACCATATATTTT.

This clone appeared once. The chain links TRBV5-8 to TRBJ1-3; D uncertain. The CDR3 contains 15 residues. CDR1 SGHTS and CDR2 YDEGEE come from the germline V gene. The V and J ends lost 0 bases and 2 bases respectively, with 9 bases between them. Here the CDR3 reads CASSLGTGPGNTIYF. CDR3 nucleotide sequence: TGTGCCAGCAGCTTGGGGACGGGCCCTGGAAACACCATATATTTT.

As DNA, the CDR3 is TGTGCCAGCAGCTTGGAACTCACTAATTCACCCCTCCACTTT. Encoded protein: CASSLELTNSPLHF. V and J are TRBV5-4 and TRBJ1-6; D not certain. The V gene lost 0 bases and the J gene lost 6 bases, with 7 bases spanning the gap. This CDR3 is 14 amino acids long. CDR1 is SGHNT and CDR2 is YYREEE in the germline V gene (reference sequence).

This rearrangement joins TRBV15 to TRBJ2-5; D remains ambiguous. Germline values: CDR1 LNHNV, CDR2 YYDKDF (reference sequence). The CDR3 is made up of 15 amino acids. V shed 1 base and J shed 5 bases, with 14 bases lying between them. The CDR3 DNA sequence: TGTGCCACCAGCAGAGGTCCCGACCTTGCGGAGACCCAGTACTTC. The encoded protein is CATSRGPDLAETQYF.

This chain links TRBV5-4 with TRBJ1-1; D might be TRBD1 (5 bases). The germline V gene encodes CDR1 SGHNT and CDR2 YYREEE (reference sequence). The CDR3 has 15 amino acids. The V end was cut by 0 bases, the J end by 4 bases, with 13 bases between. The CDR3 DNA is TGTGCCAGCAGCTTGGGTGAGGGGCGGGCCACTGAAGCTTTCTTT. Translation gives CASSLGEGRATEAFF.

This rearrangement joins TRBV6-6 to TRBJ2-4; 8 bases are shared with TRBD1. The CDR3 totals 16 residues. Trimming took 2 bases from V and 0 from J; bases not matched to a gene: 3. Germline V gives CDR1 MNHNY, CDR2 SVGAGI (reference sequence). DNA for the CDR3: TGTGCCAGCAGTTACGGGGACAGGCAAGCCAAAAACATTCAGTACTTC. Translation: CASSYGDRQAKNIQYF.